Presented here are 7 T cell receptor beta chains from one specimen sequenced in a study of shared clonotypes between healthy human individuals. Only in-frame clones appear in the TCRdb table, and some are missing; sequencing was by immunoSEQ multiplex PCR. Here the sample spans millions of clones, around nine tenths being singletons. Material for sequencing was naive CD4+ T cells sorted from blood. Subset reported: CD45RA+ positively selected. Source of these receptors: a man between 18 and 29 years old in good health.

This sequence joins TRBV6-5 and TRBJ1-6; 7 positions match TRBD1. Per germline, CDR1 MNHEY and CDR2 SVGAGI. The junction had 9 bases not matched to a gene; V was cut back by 6 bases and J by 7 bases. CDR3 length: 15 residues. CDR3 sequence reads: CASRSTTGDNSPLHF. In nucleotides, the CDR3 is TGTGCCAGCAGATCCACAACAGGGGACAATTCACCCCTCCACTTT.

The table lists this clone with a count of one. This rearrangement joins TRBV7-3 to TRBJ2-1; 10 nucleotides agree with TRBD1. Trimming at V came to 5 bases and at J to 9 bases, leaving 16 bases not matched to a gene. CDR3 size: 17 residues. The V gene's germline CDR1 is SGHTA and CDR2 FQGTGA. The CDR3 loop reads CASSRLSGTGVLGEQFF. In DNA form, the CDR3 reads TGTGCCAGCAGCCGACTTTCCGGGACAGGGGTACTGGGTGAGCAGTTCTTC. The full variable domain, in which reference TRBV7-3 and TRBJ2-1 provide the parts outside the CDR3, is GAGVSQTPSNKVTEKGKYVELRCDPISGHTALYWYRQSLGQGPEFLIYFQGTGAADDSGLPNDRFFAVRPEGSVSTLKIQRTERGDSAVYLCASSRLSGTGVLGEQFFGPGTRLTVL.

The rearrangement links TRBV27 to TRBJ2-7; 12 bases match TRBD1. Germline loops: CDR1 MNHEY, CDR2 SMNVEV (reference sequence). J was trimmed by 4 bases and V by 4 bases; bases with no gene match: 5. The CDR3 extends over 15 amino acids. The CDR3 loop is CASSSRDRGLYEQYF. As DNA, the CDR3 is TGTGCCAGCAGTTCCAGGGACAGGGGGCTGTACGAGCAGTACTTC.

The chain employs TRBV5-4 and TRBJ1-1; the D gene is possibly TRBD1 (6 bases). The germline CDR1 and CDR2 sequences are SGHNT and YYREEE (reference sequence). The length of the CDR3 is 16 residues. Trimming removed 3 bases at V and 0 bases at J, with 15 bases between. For the CDR3, the DNA is TGTGCCAGCAGCTCCGGGGGGCAGGCTATGAACACTGAAGCTTTCTTT. Translation: CASSSGGQAMNTEAFF.

This chain connects TRBV5-6 to TRBJ2-7; TRBD1 matches 10 bases. Germline CDR1 and CDR2: SGHDT and YYEEEE. The CDR3 is made up of 17 amino acids. V trimming: 1 base; J trimming: 5 bases; junction bases outside the gene matches: 12. CDR3 amino acids: CASSLWLLGQGKDEQYF. The CDR3 DNA follows: TGTGCCAGCAGCTTGTGGCTCCTGGGACAGGGGAAAGACGAGCAGTACTTC.

The rearrangement joins TRBV30 to TRBJ2-7, with D perhaps matching TRBD2 (5 bases). Germline loops: CDR1 GTSNPN, CDR2 SVGIG (reference sequence). V lost 3 bases, J lost 3 bases, and 15 bases lay in between. This CDR3 has 14 residues. The CDR3 DNA is TGTGCCTGGAGGGAAGGAGGACCCCTCTACGAGCAGTACTTC. Amino acid sequence: CAWREGGPLYEQYF.

The chain recombines TRBV14 with TRBJ2-7, with D maybe TRBD2 (6 bases). The germline V and J ends were trimmed by 10 bases and 4 bases, with 17 bases remaining between them. CDR3 length: 13 amino acids. Germline CDR1 SGHDN, CDR2 FVKESK. CDR3 in amino acids: CATRLRGSYEQYF. The CDR3 nucleotides are TGTGCCACCCGCCTGCGGGGTTCATACGAGCAGTACTTC. Full variable domain (missing parts from reference TRBV14 and TRBJ2-7): EAGVTQFPSHSVIEKGQTVTLRCDPISGHDNLYWYRRVMGKEIKFLLHFVKESKQDESGMPNNRFLAERTGGTYSTLKVQPAELEDSGVYFCATRLRGSYEQYFGPGTRLTVT.